This is a list of T cell receptor beta chains from one sample in a study of blood T cells in healthy people across ages. TCRdb independently ran MiXCR on the 5' RACE reads; one entry per CDR3 protein. The sample contains approximately 780,000 distinct CDR3 sequences, roughly 24% of which appear only once. In addition, the sample was reused for a study of T cells of mothers and their children.

The sample comprised blood. All receptors derive from a boy aged 5 to 17 in good health. The CDR3 runs from the conserved cysteine through the conserved F or W. D genes are given only for firm matches. Rows may omit the clone size; those that give it use once, few, many or a size class.

clone size | D gene | J gene | V gene | CDR3 DNA | CDR3 protein
few | NA | TRBJ1-1 | TRBV6-5 | TGTGCCAGCAGGCGGACCGGACCTTTGGGCACTGAAGCTTTCTTT | CASRRTGPLGTEAFF
NA | NA | TRBJ2-3 | TRBV25-1 | TGTGCCAGCAGTGAACAATCCTGGGTGTTTGGCACAGATACGCAGTATTTT | CASSEQSWVFGTDTQYF
few | NA | TRBJ2-4 | TRBV9 | TGTGCCAGCAGCACCTCTGGACCCCGGGACATTCAGTACTTC | CASSTSGPRDIQYF
few | TRBD1 | TRBJ2-7 | TRBV12-3/TRBV12-4 | TGTGCCAGCAGTCCGGACAGGGGGGGGACCTACGAGCAGTACTTC | CASSPDRGGTYEQYF
many | NA | TRBJ1-6 | TRBV27 | TGTGCCAGCAGTTTAAGCTCCTATAATTCACCCCTCCACTTT | CASSLSSYNSPLHF
NA | NA | TRBJ2-7 | TRBV20-1 | TGCAGTGCCGGACCCGAAAACTACGAGCAGTACTTC | CSAGPENYEQYF
NA | TRBD1 | TRBJ2-7 | TRBV9 | TGTGCCAGCAGCGCACGGACAGGGAGTGAGCAGCACTTC | CASSARTGSEQHF
few | NA | TRBJ2-7 | TRBV7-3 | TGTGCCAGCAGCTTGGCAGGAGCCGAATCCTACGAGCAGTACTTC | CASSLAGAESYEQYF
few | NA | TRBJ2-3 | TRBV12-3/TRBV12-4 | TGTGCCAGCAGTATCACGATTACTAGCACAGATACGCAGTATTTT | CASSITITSTDTQYF
few | NA | TRBJ2-7 | TRBV6-5 | TGTGCCAGCAGTTACTCCAGCGCTAGGAATCTCTACGAGCAGTACTTC | CASSYSSARNLYEQYF
few | NA | TRBJ2-7 | TRBV12-3/TRBV12-4 | TGTGCCAGCAGTGAGACAGCCCTGGCCTACGAGCAGTACTTC | CASSETALAYEQYF
NA | NA | TRBJ2-6 | TRBV5-1 | TGCGCCCGCAGCTTGCGGACCTTGGGGAGTGGGGCCAACGTCCTGACTTTC | CARSLRTLGSGANVLTF
few | TRBD1 | TRBJ1-4 | TRBV20-1 | TGCAGTGCTAGAGGGGCGGGACAGGGTGAAAAACTGTTTTTT | CSARGAGQGEKLFF
NA | TRBD1 | TRBJ1-2 | TRBV28 | TGTGCCAGCAGTCCCGGGACAGGGGGCGCTAACTATGGCTACACCTTC | CASSPGTGGANYGYTF
few | NA | TRBJ2-7 | TRBV5-1 | TGCGCCAGCAGAAACCGAGGGGGAGGACCCCACGAGCAGTACTTC | CASRNRGGGPHEQYF
NA | TRBD1 | TRBJ1-2 | TRBV20-1 | TGCAGTGCTAGTAAACAGGGGCTGGACTATGGCTACACCTTC | CSASKQGLDYGYTF
few | TRBD1 | TRBJ1-4 | TRBV3-1 | TGTGCCAGCAGCCAAGATCGCGGGACAGCAACGGATGAAAAACTGTTTTTT | CASSQDRGTATDEKLFF
few | TRBD1 | TRBJ1-2 | TRBV24-1 | TGTGCCACCAGTGATTCGGACAGGCCTAACTATGGCTACACCTTC | CATSDSDRPNYGYTF
NA | TRBD2 | TRBJ2-7 | TRBV4-1 | TGCGCCAGCAGCCAGGGGACTAGCGTGGGGAGCTCCTACGAGCAGTACTTC | CASSQGTSVGSSYEQYF
few | NA | TRBJ2-1 | TRBV20-1 | TGCAGTGCTTTTGATCAGGGGATCACCTACAATGAGCAGTTCTTC | CSAFDQGITYNEQFF
NA | TRBD2 | TRBJ2-6 | TRBV6-2/TRBV6-3 | TGTGCCAGCAGACTAGCGGGGTCCGGGGCCAACGTCCTGACTTTC | CASRLAGSGANVLTF
few | TRBD1 | TRBJ1-5 | TRBV28 | TGTGCCAGCAGTCTGGACAGGGATTATCAGCCCCAGCATTTT | CASSLDRDYQPQHF
NA | TRBD1 | TRBJ2-3 | TRBV15 | TGTGCCACCAGCAGAGCTTACTACCCAGCCGGGACAGGGCCCACAGATACGCAGTATTTT | CATSRAYYPAGTGPTDTQYF
few | TRBD2 | TRBJ2-5 | TRBV20-1 | TGCAGTTTAGCGGGGGAAGAGACCCAGTACTTC | CSLAGEETQYF
many | NA | TRBJ2-2 | TRBV7-9 | TGTGCCAGCAGCTTAGCCTTAACCGGGGAGCTGTTTTTT | CASSLALTGELFF
NA | NA | TRBJ2-1 | TRBV9 | TGTGCCAGCAGCGTAGATCCCAACAGGGAGGATGAGCAGTTCTTC | CASSVDPNREDEQFF
few | NA | TRBJ2-5 | TRBV30 | TGTGCCTGGAGCGCCCAGGGGGGAGAGACCCAGTACTTC | CAWSAQGGETQYF
NA | NA | TRBJ1-1 | TRBV12-3/TRBV12-4 | TGTGCCAGCAGTCTGCGGACGACAGTGAACACTGAAGCTTTCTTT | CASSLRTTVNTEAFF
NA | NA | TRBJ2-5 | TRBV6-4 | TGTGCCAGCAGTGACGAGGTTAGCGGGACCCAGTACTTC | CASSDEVSGTQYF
NA | TRBD1 | TRBJ1-1 | TRBV7-3 | TGTGCCAACAGCTTAGGCACAGGGGGTTTGGACACTGAAGTTTTCTTT | CANSLGTGGLDTEVFF
NA | TRBD2 | TRBJ2-1 | TRBV6-5 | TGTGCCAGCAGTCGCGGGGGAAAGTACAATGAGCAGTTCTTC | CASSRGGKYNEQFF
NA | NA | TRBJ2-2 | TRBV29-1 | TGCAGCGTTGAGTCTACAGCGAACACCAGGGAGCTGTTTTTT | CSVESTANTRELFF
few | NA | TRBJ2-7 | TRBV29-1 | TGCAGCGTTGCCCCTGGAAGGTACGAGCAGTACTTC | CSVAPGRYEQYF
few | TRBD2 | TRBJ2-5 | TRBV10-2 | TGCGCCAGCAGCGAGCGGGGGGATCAAGAGACCCAGTACTTC | CASSERGDQETQYF
NA | TRBD1 | TRBJ1-5 | TRBV5-1 | TGCGCCAGCAGCCCCGGACAGGGGTCCGTTCAGCCCCAGCATTTT | CASSPGQGSVQPQHF
NA | TRBD2 | TRBJ2-3 | TRBV4-2 | TGTGCCAGCAGCCGTCTAGCGGGGGGGCCAGATACGCAGTATTTT | CASSRLAGGPDTQYF
few | TRBD2 | TRBJ2-4 | TRBV5-1 | TGCGCCAGCAGCTTCGCGATAGCGGGGGCCCAAAACATTCAGTACTTC | CASSFAIAGAQNIQYF
NA | NA | TRBJ2-5 | TRBV29-1 | TGCAGCGTTGTTCTTTTATGGCAGGGGAGTCGAGAGACCCAGTACTTC | CSVVLLWQGSRETQYF
NA | NA | TRBJ1-1 | TRBV5-1 | TGCGCCAGCAGCTTGAGGGAAGGGGGTGAAGCTTTCTTT | CASSLREGGEAFF
few | TRBD2 | TRBJ2-3 | TRBV27 | TGTGCCAGCAGTTTACAAGCGGGGGGACTCACAGATACGCAGTATTTT | CASSLQAGGLTDTQYF
once | TRBD1 | TRBJ1-1 | TRBV5-1 | TGCGCCAGCAGCTTGGGCCCCCCGGGACAGGGGGTGAACACTGAAGCTTTCTTT | CASSLGPPGQGVNTEAFF
few | TRBD1 | TRBJ1-1 | TRBV11-2 | TGTGCCAGCAGCTCCTTCAGGGGGCTAGAAGCTTTCTTT | CASSSFRGLEAFF